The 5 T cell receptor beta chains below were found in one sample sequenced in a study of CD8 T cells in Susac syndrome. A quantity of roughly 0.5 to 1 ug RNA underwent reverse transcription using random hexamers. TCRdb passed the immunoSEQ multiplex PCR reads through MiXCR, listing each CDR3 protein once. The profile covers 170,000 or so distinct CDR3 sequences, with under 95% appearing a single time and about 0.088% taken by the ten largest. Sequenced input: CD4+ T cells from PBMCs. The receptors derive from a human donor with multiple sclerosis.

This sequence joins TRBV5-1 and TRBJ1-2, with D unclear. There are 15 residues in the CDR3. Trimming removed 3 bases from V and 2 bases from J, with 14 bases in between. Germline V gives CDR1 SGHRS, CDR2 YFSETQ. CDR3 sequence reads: CASSSTMSENYGYTF. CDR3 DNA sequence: TGCGCCAGCAGCTCCACCATGTCGGAGAACTATGGCTACACCTTC.

CDR3 coding DNA: TGTGCCAGCAGTTACTTCTCGACAGGGAATAGCAATCAGCCCCAGCATTTT. Translating it yields CASSYFSTGNSNQPQHF. The rearrangement links TRBV6-2 or TRBV6-3 to TRBJ1-5, with 7 bases fitting TRBD1. This CDR3 contains 17 residues. In germline, CDR1 is MNHEY, CDR2 SVGEGT. Trimming removed 1 base from V and 0 bases from J; junction bases left unmatched: 6.

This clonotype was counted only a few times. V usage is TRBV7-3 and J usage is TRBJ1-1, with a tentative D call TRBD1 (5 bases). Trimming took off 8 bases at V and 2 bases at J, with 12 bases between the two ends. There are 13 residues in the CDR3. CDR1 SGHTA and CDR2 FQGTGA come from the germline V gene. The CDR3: CASSSGQNTEAFF. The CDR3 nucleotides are TGTGCCAGCTCATCCGGACAAAACACTGAAGCTTTCTTT.

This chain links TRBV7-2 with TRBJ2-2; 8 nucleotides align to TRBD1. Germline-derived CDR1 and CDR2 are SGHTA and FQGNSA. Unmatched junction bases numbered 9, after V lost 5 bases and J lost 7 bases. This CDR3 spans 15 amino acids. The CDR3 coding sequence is TGTGCCAGCAGCCCCCGGGCAGGGGGCTTCGGGGAGCTGTTTTTT. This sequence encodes CASSPRAGGFGELFF.

DNA for the CDR3: TGTGCCAGCAGCCCCCGCGGGGCCAACACTGAAGCTTTCTTT. Translation: CASSPRGANTEAFF. The chain carries TRBV3-1 and TRBJ1-1; possibly TRBD1 for D (5 bases). This CDR3 contains 14 residues. Germline V gives CDR1 LGHDT, CDR2 YNNKEL (reference sequence). The V end lost 4 bases, the J end lost 2 bases, and 11 bases lay between the germline ends.